Each of the 25 T cell receptor beta chains below was sequenced from the same sample in a study of T cell responses to AZD1222 COVID-19 vaccine. TCRdb keeps only in-frame clones here, not all; method: immunoSEQ multiplex PCR. The sample lists roughly 60,000 clones, 80% to 90% occurring once. The specimen was peripheral blood, collected on day 0 of AZD1222 vaccination. These receptors all come from an adult in good health.

V gene TRBV30 combines with J gene TRBJ1-1; 7 nucleotides align to TRBD1. The germline V gene encodes CDR1 GTSNPN and CDR2 SVGIG (reference sequence). The CDR3 spans 13 residues. The ends lost 2 bases at V and 5 bases at J; junction bases unmatched: 5. CDR3 nucleotides: TGTGCCTGGAGTACAGGGGTTTTGACTGAAGCTTTCTTT. It codes for CAWSTGVLTEAFF.

The chain joins TRBV19 to TRBJ2-7, with D possibly being TRBD1 (6 bases). The CDR3 contains 15 residues. Trimming pared 4 bases from V and 5 bases from J, leaving 18 bases between. Germline assignment: CDR1 LNHDA and CDR2 SQIVND (reference sequence). The CDR3 sequence: CASSNTGLRDDEQYF. DNA for the CDR3: TGTGCCAGTAGTAACACAGGGCTTCGGGACGACGAGCAGTACTTC. The complete variable domain, with remaining parts taken from reference TRBV19 and TRBJ2-7, reads DGGITQSPKYLFRKEGQNVTLSCEQNLNHDAMYWYRQDPGQGLRLIYYSQIVNDFQKGDIAEGYSVSREKKESFPLTVTSAQKNPTAFYLCASSNTGLRDDEQYFGPGTRLTVT.

The rearrangement joins TRBV10-3 to TRBJ2-3, with 12 bases aligning to TRBD2. The ends lost 4 bases at V and 4 bases at J; junction bases unmatched: 3. From germline, CDR1 is ENHRY and CDR2 SYGVKD. The CDR3 is 15 amino acids. The CDR3 nucleotides read TGTGCCATCAGTGCTAGCGGGGGGGCTCCAGATACGCAGTATTTT. Its protein product is CAISASGGAPDTQYF.

The chain recombines TRBV6-6 with TRBJ1-2, with D tentatively TRBD1 (5 bases). Looked up from germline, CDR1 is MNHNY and CDR2 is SVGAGI (reference sequence). CDR3 length: 14 residues. V dropped 0 bases and J dropped 6 bases, with 11 bases sitting between them. CDR3 nucleotides: TGTGCCAGCAGTTACTCGACCAGGGCCCATGGCTACACCTTC. This encodes CASSYSTRAHGYTF.

The rearrangement uses TRBV7-3 and TRBJ1-2; D is perhaps TRBD1 (6 bases). The CDR3 extends over 13 amino acids. Germline assignment: CDR1 SGHTA and CDR2 FQGTGA. V lost 2 bases, J lost 6 bases, and 10 bases lay in between. The CDR3 protein is CASSLGGSHGYTF. The CDR3 region has the DNA TGTGCCAGCAGCTTAGGGGGCAGCCATGGCTACACCTTC.

The chain couples TRBV18 to TRBJ1-5; D unresolved. The CDR3 totals 13 residues. The germline CDR1 and CDR2 sequences are KGHSH and LQKENI. V was pared by 1 base and J by 5 bases, with 6 bases between. CDR3 amino acids: CASSPRSDQPQHF. The CDR3 DNA reads TGTGCCAGCTCACCACGGTCCGATCAGCCCCAGCATTTT.

This clone has more than one count but fewer than ten. The chain uses TRBV5-1 and TRBJ1-6; 10 bases map to TRBD1. After removal of 2 bases from V and 3 bases from J, the junction contained 2 bases not matched to a gene. Looked up from germline, CDR1 is SGHRS and CDR2 is YFSETQ. This CDR3 has 16 amino acids. The CDR3 DNA sequence: TGCGCCAGCAGCTTAGGACAGGGGGGCTATAATTCACCCCTCCACTTT. As protein: CASSLGQGGYNSPLHF. The full variable domain, its missing parts supplied by reference TRBV5-1 and TRBJ1-6, is KAGVTQTPRYLIKTRGQQVTLSCSPISGHRSVSWYQQTPGQGLQFLFEYFSETQRNKGNFPGRFSGRQFSNSRSEMNVSTLELGDSALYLCASSLGQGGYNSPLHFGNGTRLTVT.

J is TRBJ1-5 and V is TRBV6-5, with unresolved D. V lost 0 bases to trimming and J lost 0 bases, with 9 bases between them. The CDR3 covers 16 residues. Germline V CDR1 and CDR2: MNHEY, SVGAGI. CDR3 in DNA: TGTGCCAGCAGTTACTCGGGTGTTTCTAGCAATCAGCCCCAGCATTTT. It is translated as CASSYSGVSSNQPQHF.

The chain uses TRBV30 and TRBJ1-3; TRBD1 is a possible D gene (6 bases). The V end was cut by 2 bases, the J end by 0 bases, with 14 bases between. CDR1 and CDR2 (germline): GTSNPN, SVGIG (reference sequence). This CDR3 has 16 residues. The DNA of the CDR3 is TGTGCCTGGAGTACCACAGGGCTACGCTCTGGAAACACCATATATTTT. Protein product: CAWSTTGLRSGNTIYF.

The chain couples TRBV7-9 to TRBJ1-4; D not certain. CDR3 length: 14 amino acids. CDR1 and CDR2 from the germline V gene are SEHNR and FQNEAQ (reference sequence). Trimming shortened V by 7 bases and J by 8 bases, and 17 bases separated the two germline ends. CDR3 DNA: TGTGCCAGCAACTCCCAGGAGGTCGGGGAAAAACTGTTTTTT. Amino acids: CASNSQEVGEKLFF.

J is TRBJ2-7 and V is TRBV10-2; D is tentatively TRBD1 or TRBD2 (5 bases each). Germline V gene sequence: CDR1 WSHSY, CDR2 SAAADI. V was shortened by 2 bases and J by 3 bases, with 11 bases between the two germline ends. The CDR3 is 14 residues long. The CDR3 DNA reads TGCGCCAGCAGTGAGCCGGGGCAGAACTACGAGCAGTACTTC. Translating gives CASSEPGQNYEQYF.

The V call is TRBV5-1, the J call TRBJ2-7; D might be TRBD2 (6 bases). The CDR3 is 15 residues long. In germline, CDR1 is SGHRS, CDR2 YFSETQ. Trimming took 0 bases from V and 0 from J, leaving 10 bases between them. CDR3: CASSLGGVSSYEQYF. CDR3 DNA sequence: TGCGCCAGCAGCTTGGGCGGGGTAAGCTCCTACGAGCAGTACTTC.

The table lists this clone with a count of one. The chain joins TRBV24-1 to TRBJ2-1; D is unclear. CDR3 length equals 13 residues. CDR1 and CDR2 (germline): KGHDR, SFDVKD. V dropped 5 bases and J dropped 6 bases, with 10 bases sitting between them. The CDR3 reads CATSAVTGNEQFF. CDR3 DNA sequence: TGTGCCACCAGTGCAGTCACGGGCAATGAGCAGTTCTTC.

This sequence joins TRBV29-1 and TRBJ2-3; 7 positions agree with TRBD1. CDR1 and CDR2 (germline): SQVTM, ANQGSEA. Unmatched junction bases numbered 9, after V lost 7 bases and J lost 5 bases. This CDR3 region has 13 residues. CDR3 protein: CSGGRGLQDTQYF. CDR3 nucleotide sequence: TGCAGCGGAGGAAGGGGGCTTCAAGATACGCAGTATTTT.

The count of this clone is one. The V gene is TRBV7-9, the J gene TRBJ1-1; D remains ambiguous. The germline V gene has CDR1 SEHNR and CDR2 FQNEAQ (reference sequence). The CDR3 has 12 residues. Deletions cut 0 bases from V and 11 bases from J, with 10 bases between. The DNA of the CDR3 is TGTGCCAGCAGCTTAGCGGCCGGTCGGGCTTTCTTT. Translated, it gives CASSLAAGRAFF.

J is TRBJ1-3 and V is TRBV6-4, with D uncertain. CDR1 is MRHNA and CDR2 is SNTAGT in the germline V gene. V was shortened by 6 bases and J by 3 bases, with 18 bases between the two germline ends. The CDR3 consists of 16 residues. This CDR3 is CASSPGVPTLGNTIYF. Here the CDR3 DNA reads TGTGCCAGCAGCCCCGGTGTCCCCACCCTTGGAAACACCATATATTTT.

The chain carries TRBV18 and TRBJ2-1; 13 bases map to TRBD2. Trimming took 5 bases from V and 2 from J; bases not matched to a gene: 9. This CDR3 contains 18 residues. Germline V gene sequence: CDR1 KGHSH, CDR2 LQKENI. CDR3 nucleotides: TGTGCCAGCTCAACAGAAAAGGGACTAGCGGGGACCTACAATGAGCAGTTCTTC. Its protein is CASSTEKGLAGTYNEQFF.

The V gene is TRBV4-1, the J gene TRBJ1-2; D perhaps matches TRBD1 (6 bases). CDR1 is MGHRA and CDR2 is YSYEKL in the germline V gene. Trimming cost V 0 bases and J 6 bases, with 17 bases left between them. The CDR3 is 16 residues long. The DNA for the CDR3 is TGCGCCAGCAGCCAAGATGGAGGTCACAGGGTGGATGGCTACACCTTC. Translating gives CASSQDGGHRVDGYTF.

The chain employs TRBV29-1 and TRBJ2-7; D is perhaps TRBD1 (6 bases). The length of the CDR3 is 11 residues. V gave up 7 bases and J gave up 3 bases, with 10 bases separating them. Per the germline V gene, CDR1 is SQVTM and CDR2 is ANQGSEA. The CDR3 DNA follows: TGCAGCGCCACACAGGGCTACGAGCAGTACTTC. Amino acid sequence: CSATQGYEQYF.

The chain has TRBV5-6 and TRBJ1-2; the D gene is possibly TRBD1 (5 bases). V lost 1 base, J lost 5 bases, and 12 bases lay in between. The CDR3 runs 14 residues. Germline lookup yields CDR1 SGHDT and CDR2 YYEEEE. CDR3 coding DNA: TGTGCCAGCAGCTTGAGGGGTTCTGGATATGGCTACACCTTC. Its protein is CASSLRGSGYGYTF.

This clone turned up a few times. The chain links TRBV18 to TRBJ1-5; D uncertain. Trimming pared 3 bases from V and 5 bases from J, leaving 8 bases between. The CDR3 is 13 amino acids. Germline-derived CDR1 and CDR2 are KGHSH and LQKENI. CDR3 sequence: CASSPDGDQPQHF. In DNA form, the CDR3 reads TGTGCCAGCTCACCCGACGGGGATCAGCCCCAGCATTTT.

This sequence joins TRBV7-2 and TRBJ1-6; 7 bases align to TRBD1. Germline CDR1 SGHTA, CDR2 FQGNSA. The CDR3 is 15 residues long. The trim removed 5 bases at V and 0 bases at J, leaving 1 base unmatched. This chain's CDR3 is CASSGDSSYNSPLHF. CDR3 sequence (DNA): TGTGCCAGCAGCGGGGACAGCTCCTATAATTCACCCCTCCACTTT. Complete variable domain (other parts from reference TRBV7-2 and TRBJ1-6): GAGVSQSPSNKVTEKGKDVELRCDPISGHTALYWYRQSLGQGLEFLIYFQGNSAPDKSGLPSDRFSAERTGGSVSTLTIQRTQQEDSAVYLCASSGDSSYNSPLHFGNGTRLTVT.

The chain joins TRBV18 to TRBJ2-7, with D uncertain. This CDR3 is built from 14 residues. V lost 2 bases, J lost 0 bases, and 8 bases lay in between. Germline lookup yields CDR1 KGHSH and CDR2 LQKENI. CDR3 sequence: CASSPGLSSYEQYF. The CDR3 DNA follows: TGTGCCAGCTCACCAGGTCTGAGCTCCTACGAGCAGTACTTC.

The V and J genes are TRBV3-1 (or the pseudogene TRBV3-2) and TRBJ1-1; possibly TRBD1 for D (6 bases). The CDR3 contains 15 residues. Germline-derived CDR1 and CDR2 are LGHDT and YNNKEL (reference sequence). V lost 3 bases to trimming and J lost 3 bases, with 14 bases between them. CDR3 residues: CASSQGAAVHTEAFF. In DNA, the CDR3 is TGTGCCAGCAGCCAGGGGGCGGCTGTACACACTGAAGCTTTCTTT.

The chain links TRBV24-1 to TRBJ1-5, with D unclear. There are 16 residues in the CDR3. V was pared by 0 bases and J by 3 bases, with 11 bases between. Germline loops: CDR1 KGHDR, CDR2 SFDVKD. CDR3 sequence: CATSDLSECFNQPQHF. CDR3 coding DNA: TGTGCCACCAGTGATTTGAGTGAGTGCTTCAATCAGCCCCAGCATTTT.